Shown below are 7 T cell receptor beta chains from a single sample sequenced in a study of blood T cell repertoires in COVID-19. The assay was immunoSEQ multiplex PCR, and TCRdb's table has in-frame clones only and misses some. This table has roughly 140,000 clones, just under 80% appearing once. The source material was peripheral blood. These receptors came from a woman aged 55 to 70 with acute or convalescent COVID-19.

The CDR3 spells CASSRGLNPVPDTQYF. CDR3 sequence (DNA): TGTGCCAGCAGCCGAGGCCTAAATCCAGTCCCAGATACGCAGTATTTT. This chain links TRBV11-1 with TRBJ2-3; D gene ambiguous. This CDR3 comprises 16 residues. Germline V CDR1 and CDR2: SGHAT, FQDESV (reference sequence). With 5 bases removed from V and 4 bases from J, the gap between germline ends came to 19 bases. Drawing the rest from reference TRBV11-1 and TRBJ2-3, the complete variable domain is EAEVAQSPRYKITEKSQAVAFWCDPISGHATLYWYRQILGQGPELLVQFQDESVVDDSQLPKDRFSAERLKGVDSTLKIQPAELGDSAMYLCASSRGLNPVPDTQYFGPGTRLTVL.

The rearrangement joins TRBV5-1 to TRBJ2-1; 11 bases align to TRBD2. Trimming removed 4 bases from V and 7 bases from J; junction bases left unmatched: 13. CDR1 and CDR2 (germline): SGHRS, YFSETQ. This CDR3 is built from 17 residues. CDR3 in DNA: TGCGCCAGCAGCGACCGGATACTAGCGGGAGTAGGTAATGAGCAGTTCTTC. Its translation is CASSDRILAGVGNEQFF. Using reference TRBV5-1 and TRBJ2-1 for the parts outside the CDR3, the full variable domain is KAGVTQTPRYLIKTRGQQVTLSCSPISGHRSVSWYQQTPGQGLQFLFEYFSETQRNKGNFPGRFSGRQFSNSRSEMNVSTLELGDSALYLCASSDRILAGVGNEQFFGPGTRLTVL.

The rearrangement links TRBV5-1 to TRBJ1-4; D gene uncertain. CDR3 size: 12 residues. V lost 2 bases, J lost 8 bases, and 7 bases lay in between. Germline CDR1 reads SGHRS; CDR2 reads YFSETQ. The CDR3 loop reads CASSFPGEKLFF. In DNA, the CDR3 is TGCGCCAGCAGCTTCCCCGGGGAAAAACTGTTTTTT.

This clone appeared once. This chain's CDR3 is CASSQEGLARSNWFF. The CDR3 nucleotides read TGTGCCAGCAGCCAAGAGGGGCTAGCGCGTTCCAACTGGTTCTTC. The chain combines TRBV4-2 with TRBJ2-1; TRBD2 might be the D (6 bases). The length of the CDR3 is 15 residues. V was trimmed by 0 bases and J by 15 bases, leaving 21 bases between them. Germline V gene data show CDR1 as LGHNA and CDR2 as YNFKEQ.

The V and J genes are TRBV9 and TRBJ1-6, with no clear D. The length of the CDR3 is 13 residues. V lost 2 bases, J lost 7 bases, and 7 bases lay in between. From germline, CDR1 is SGDLS and CDR2 YYNGEE. CDR3 sequence reads: CASSVGSNSPLHF. The DNA of the CDR3 is TGTGCCAGCAGCGTTGGCTCAAATTCACCCCTCCACTTT.

This clone was recorded only once. The J gene is TRBJ2-7, the V gene TRBV7-9; D is possibly TRBD2 (6 bases). Trimming cost V 3 bases and J 4 bases, with 19 bases left between them. The CDR3 sequence is 16 residues long. The germline V gene encodes CDR1 SEHNR and CDR2 FQNEAQ (reference sequence). CDR3 DNA sequence: TGTGCCAGCAGCTTGTCTGGGACTTCGCAGGGATACGAGCAGTACTTC. It encodes CASSLSGTSQGYEQYF.

V usage is TRBV7-2 and J usage is TRBJ2-2; TRBD2 agrees at 11 bases. Looked up from germline, CDR1 is SGHTA and CDR2 is FQGNSA. The ends lost 5 bases at V and 4 bases at J; junction bases unmatched: 3. The CDR3 is made up of 15 amino acids. CDR3 in DNA: TGTGCCAGCAGCGGTAGCGGGAGGGCCACCGGGGAGCTGTTTTTT. It translates to CASSGSGRATGELFF. Variable domain in full (rest from reference TRBV7-2 and TRBJ2-2): GAGVSQSPSNKVTEKGKDVELRCDPISGHTALYWYRQSLGQGLEFLIYFQGNSAPDKSGLPSDRFSAERTGGSVSTLTIQRTQQEDSAVYLCASSGSGRATGELFFGEGSRLTVL.